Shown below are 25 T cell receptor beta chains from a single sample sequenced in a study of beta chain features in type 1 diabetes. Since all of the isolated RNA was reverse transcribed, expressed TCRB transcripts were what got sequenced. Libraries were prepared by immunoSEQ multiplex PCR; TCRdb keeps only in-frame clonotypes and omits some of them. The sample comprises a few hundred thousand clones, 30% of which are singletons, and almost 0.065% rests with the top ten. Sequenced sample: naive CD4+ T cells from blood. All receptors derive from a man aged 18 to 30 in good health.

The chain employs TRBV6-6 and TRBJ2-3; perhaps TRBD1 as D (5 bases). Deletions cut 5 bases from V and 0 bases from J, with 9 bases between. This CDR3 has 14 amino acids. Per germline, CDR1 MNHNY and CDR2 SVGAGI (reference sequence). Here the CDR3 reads CASSGHPSTDTQYF. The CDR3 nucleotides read TGTGCCAGCAGTGGACATCCTAGCACAGATACGCAGTATTTT.

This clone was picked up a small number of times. CDR3 residues: CSVRSSGRNEQYF. In nucleotides, the CDR3 is TGCAGCGTTCGTTCGAGCGGGAGGAACGAGCAGTACTTC. The chain is built from TRBV29-1 and TRBJ2-7; 9 bases line up with TRBD2. The CDR3 runs to 13 residues. CDR1 and CDR2 from the germline V gene are SQVTM and ANQGSEA. J was trimmed by 5 bases and V by 5 bases; bases with no gene match: 7.

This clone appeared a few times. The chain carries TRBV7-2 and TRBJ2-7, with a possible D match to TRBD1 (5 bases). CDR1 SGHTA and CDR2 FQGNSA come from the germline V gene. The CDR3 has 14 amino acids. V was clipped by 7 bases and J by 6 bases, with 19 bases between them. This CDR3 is CASNNARALGEQYF. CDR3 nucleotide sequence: TGTGCCAGCAACAACGCCAGGGCCCTCGGCGAGCAGTACTTC.

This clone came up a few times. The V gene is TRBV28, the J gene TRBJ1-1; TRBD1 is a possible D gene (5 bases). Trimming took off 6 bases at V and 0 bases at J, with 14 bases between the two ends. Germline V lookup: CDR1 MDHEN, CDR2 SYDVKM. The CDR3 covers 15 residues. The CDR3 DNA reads TGTGCCAGCAGGCACAGACAGCTACTGAACACTGAAGCTTTCTTT. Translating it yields CASRHRQLLNTEAFF.

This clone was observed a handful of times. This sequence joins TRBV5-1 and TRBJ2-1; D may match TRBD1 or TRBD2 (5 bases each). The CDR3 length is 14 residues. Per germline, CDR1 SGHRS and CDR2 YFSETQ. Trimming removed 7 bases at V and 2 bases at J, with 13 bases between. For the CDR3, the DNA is TGCGCCAGCCTACGGGACGAGCCCTACAATGAGCAGTTCTTC. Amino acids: CASLRDEPYNEQFF.

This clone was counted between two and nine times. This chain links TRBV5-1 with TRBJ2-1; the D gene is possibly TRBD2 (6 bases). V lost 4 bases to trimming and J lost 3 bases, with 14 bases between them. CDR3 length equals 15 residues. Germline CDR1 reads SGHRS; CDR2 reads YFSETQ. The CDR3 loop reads CASSPLAGSYNEQFF. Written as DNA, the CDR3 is TGCGCCAGCAGCCCTCTTGCGGGAAGCTACAATGAGCAGTTCTTC.

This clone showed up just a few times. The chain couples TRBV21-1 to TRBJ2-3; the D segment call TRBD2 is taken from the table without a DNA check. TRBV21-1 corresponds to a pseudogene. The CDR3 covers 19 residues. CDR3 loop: CASSKLFSGRPKAGDTQYF. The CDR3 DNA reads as TGTGCCAGCAGCAAATTGTTTAGCGGGAGGCCCAAGGCGGGGGATACGCAGTATTTT.

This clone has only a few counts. The CDR3 here is CASSVRWGVGQETQYF. In DNA, the CDR3 is TGTGCCAGCAGCGTAAGGTGGGGGGTCGGGCAAGAGACCCAGTACTTC. The chain has TRBV9 and TRBJ2-5; D perhaps matches TRBD2 (6 bases). The CDR3 length is 16 residues. Looked up from germline, CDR1 is SGDLS and CDR2 is YYNGEE. Trimming pared 1 base from V and 2 bases from J, leaving 15 bases between.

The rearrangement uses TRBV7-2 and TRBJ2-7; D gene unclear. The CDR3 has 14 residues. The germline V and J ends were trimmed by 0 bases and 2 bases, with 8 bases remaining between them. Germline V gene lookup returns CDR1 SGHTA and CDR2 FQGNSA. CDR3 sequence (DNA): TGTGCCAGCAGCTTAGCAGGCGTAGCCTACGAGCAGTACTTC. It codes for CASSLAGVAYEQYF.

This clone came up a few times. CDR3 nucleotides: TGTGCCATCAGTGAGGACGGCACCGGGGAGCTGTTTTTT. This gives the protein CAISEDGTGELFF. The V gene is TRBV10-3, the J gene TRBJ2-2; D ambiguous. There are 13 residues in the CDR3. The germline V gene encodes CDR1 ENHRY and CDR2 SYGVKD. The ends were cut back, 2 bases at V and 4 bases at J, with 5 bases in the middle.

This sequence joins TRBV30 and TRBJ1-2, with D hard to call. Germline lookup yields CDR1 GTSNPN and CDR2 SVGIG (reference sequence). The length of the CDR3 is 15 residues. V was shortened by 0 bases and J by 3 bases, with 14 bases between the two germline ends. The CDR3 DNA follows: TGTGCCTGGAGTGTAGTAACGAGTTCTCACTATGGCTACACCTTC. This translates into CAWSVVTSSHYGYTF.

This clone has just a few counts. The CDR3: CAWGSMSWVEQYF. The CDR3 DNA is TGTGCCTGGGGCTCAATGTCTTGGGTCGAGCAGTACTTC. The J gene is TRBJ2-7, the V gene TRBV30; D unclear. The CDR3 has 13 amino acids. Germline V gives CDR1 GTSNPN, CDR2 SVGIG (reference sequence). V lost 5 bases to trimming and J lost 6 bases, with 17 bases between them.

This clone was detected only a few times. CDR3 bases: TGTGCCAGCAGCCAAGCCCTAGCGGGAGTGCCTTACAATGAGCAGTTCTTC. Translation: CASSQALAGVPYNEQFF. This chain links TRBV4-2 with TRBJ2-1; 10 bases match TRBD2. Trimming removed 1 base from V and 4 bases from J; junction bases left unmatched: 7. The germline gives CDR1 LGHNA, CDR2 YNFKEQ. This CDR3 comprises 17 residues.

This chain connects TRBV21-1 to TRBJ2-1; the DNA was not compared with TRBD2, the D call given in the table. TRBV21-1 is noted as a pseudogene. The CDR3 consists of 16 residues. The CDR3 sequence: CASSSTERGSYNEQFF. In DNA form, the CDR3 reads TGTGCCAGCAGTTCTACGGAGCGGGGCTCCTACAATGAGCAGTTCTTC.

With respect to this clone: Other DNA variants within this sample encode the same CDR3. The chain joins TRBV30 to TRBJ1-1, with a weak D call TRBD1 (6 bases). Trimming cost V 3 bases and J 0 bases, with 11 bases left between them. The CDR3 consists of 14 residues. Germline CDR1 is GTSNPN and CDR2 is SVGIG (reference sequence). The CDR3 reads CAWRRQVMNTEAFF. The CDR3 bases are TGTGCCTGGAGGCGACAGGTAATGAACACTGAAGCTTTCTTT.

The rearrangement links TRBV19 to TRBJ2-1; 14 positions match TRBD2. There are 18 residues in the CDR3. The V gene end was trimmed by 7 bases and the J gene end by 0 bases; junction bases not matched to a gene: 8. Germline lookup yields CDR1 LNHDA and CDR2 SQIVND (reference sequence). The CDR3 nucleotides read TGTGCCAGTATTGGGACTAGCGGGGGCCGGAGCTCCTACAATGAGCAGTTCTTC. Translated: CASIGTSGGRSSYNEQFF.

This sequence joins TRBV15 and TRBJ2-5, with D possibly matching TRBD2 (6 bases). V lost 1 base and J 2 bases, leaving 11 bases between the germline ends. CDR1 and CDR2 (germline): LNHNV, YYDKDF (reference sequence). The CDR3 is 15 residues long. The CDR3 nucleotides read TGTGCCACCAGCAGAGGCTGGGGGGTTCAAGAGACCCAGTACTTC. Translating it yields CATSRGWGVQETQYF.

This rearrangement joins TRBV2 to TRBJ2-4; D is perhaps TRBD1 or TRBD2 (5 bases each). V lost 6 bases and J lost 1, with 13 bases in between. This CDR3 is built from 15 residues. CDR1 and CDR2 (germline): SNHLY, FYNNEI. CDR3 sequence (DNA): TGTGCCAGCAGGGGACCCGCTCCGGCCAAAAACATTCAGTACTTC. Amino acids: CASRGPAPAKNIQYF.

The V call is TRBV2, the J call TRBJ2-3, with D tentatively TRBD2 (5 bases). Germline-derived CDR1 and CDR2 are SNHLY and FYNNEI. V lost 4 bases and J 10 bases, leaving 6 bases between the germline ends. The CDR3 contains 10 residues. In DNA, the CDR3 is TGTGCCAGCAGTGCCGGGGCGCAGTATTTT. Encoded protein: CASSAGAQYF.

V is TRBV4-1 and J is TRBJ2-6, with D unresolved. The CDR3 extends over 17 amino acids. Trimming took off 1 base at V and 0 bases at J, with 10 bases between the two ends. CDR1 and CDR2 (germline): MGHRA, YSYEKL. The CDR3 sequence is CASSQVVRISGANVLTF. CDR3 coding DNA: TGCGCCAGCAGCCAAGTAGTGCGGATCTCTGGGGCCAACGTCCTGACTTTC.

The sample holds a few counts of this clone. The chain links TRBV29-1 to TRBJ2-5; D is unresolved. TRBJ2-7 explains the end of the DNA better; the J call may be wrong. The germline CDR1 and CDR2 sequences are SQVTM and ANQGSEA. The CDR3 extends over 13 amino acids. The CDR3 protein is CSVGTLGIYEQYF. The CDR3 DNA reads TGCAGCGTTGGGACCCTTGGTATCTACGAGCAGTACTTC.

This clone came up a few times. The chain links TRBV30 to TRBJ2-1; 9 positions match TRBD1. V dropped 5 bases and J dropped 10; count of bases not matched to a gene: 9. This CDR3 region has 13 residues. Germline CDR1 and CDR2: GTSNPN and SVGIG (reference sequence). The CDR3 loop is CAWAGTGYREQFF. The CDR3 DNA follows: TGTGCCTGGGCCGGGACAGGGTACCGAGAGCAGTTCTTC.

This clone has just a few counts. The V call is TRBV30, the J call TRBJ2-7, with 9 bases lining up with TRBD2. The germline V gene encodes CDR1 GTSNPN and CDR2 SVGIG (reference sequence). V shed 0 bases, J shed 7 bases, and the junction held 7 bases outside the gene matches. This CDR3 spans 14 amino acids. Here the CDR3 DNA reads TGTGCCTGGAGTGTTTATCTAGCGGGATTTGAGCAGTACTTC. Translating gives CAWSVYLAGFEQYF.

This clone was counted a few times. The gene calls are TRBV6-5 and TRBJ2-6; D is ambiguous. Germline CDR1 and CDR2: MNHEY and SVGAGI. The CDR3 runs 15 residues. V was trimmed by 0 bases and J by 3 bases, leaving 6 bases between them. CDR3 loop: CASSYSIRGANVLTF. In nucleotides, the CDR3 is TGTGCCAGCAGTTACTCGATTCGTGGGGCCAACGTCCTGACTTTC.

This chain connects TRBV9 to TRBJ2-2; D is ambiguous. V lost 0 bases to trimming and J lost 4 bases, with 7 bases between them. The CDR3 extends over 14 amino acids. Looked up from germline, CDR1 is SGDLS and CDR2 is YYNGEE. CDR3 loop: CASSVVGFTGELFF. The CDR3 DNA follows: TGTGCCAGCAGCGTAGTCGGTTTCACCGGGGAGCTGTTTTTT.